This T cell receptor (beta chain) was sequenced during a study of cytomegalovirus exposure and HLA in healthy donors. Whole-study findings and limits: Several top significant clusters appeared, in a later analysis, to be linked to common viral pathogens.

The germline V gene encodes CDR1 PRHDT and CDR2 FYEKMQ (reference sequence). CDR3 size: 20 residues. Trimming cost V 6 bases and J 0 bases; bases outside gene matches: 16. Turning to this clone: The antigen is undetermined.

PCR amplification relied on 60 Vbeta primers (plus 13 Jbeta primers). Here immunoSEQ multiplex PCR was the method, and the copy in TCRdb shows in-frame clones only, minus some. The data contain about 200,000 clones, around nine tenths of them singletons. The source of this sequence is a woman in her thirties in good health and CMV-seronegative. The gene calls are TRBV13 and TRBJ2-1; 11 positions agree with TRBD1. The sample consisted of PBMCs. In DNA form, the CDR3 reads TGTGCCAGCAGTGATAATCGGGACAGGGGGACCATTAGCTCCTACAATGAGCAGTTCTTC. Amino acids: CASSDNRDRGTISSYNEQFF.